Below are 6 T cell receptor beta chains sequenced from a single sample in a study of memory CD4+ T cells and cytomegalovirus serostatus. The sort gate was single viable CD3+CD4+CD8-CD45RO+ cells for memory CD4+ T cells. Assay: immunoSEQ multiplex PCR; the TCRdb copy retains only in-frame clones and omits some. In the table there are fewer than 50,000 clones, around 80% of which are singletons. The sequenced sample was memory CD4+ T cells from blood. Source of these receptors: an adult in good health and CMV-seronegative.

J is TRBJ1-5 and V is TRBV7-2; TRBD1 matches 8 bases. The CDR3 runs 15 residues. Germline V gene data show CDR1 as SGHTA and CDR2 as FQGNSA. Trimming at V came to 4 bases and at J to 9 bases, leaving 11 bases not matched to a gene. The CDR3 DNA reads TGTGCCAGCAGCTCCGAGGACAGGGATCCATTGCCCCAGCATTTT. It translates to CASSSEDRDPLPQHF.

The rearrangement joins TRBV6-5 to TRBJ2-5; D not resolved. Germline CDR1 is MNHEY and CDR2 is SVGAGI. Deletions cut 8 bases from V and 5 bases from J, with 12 bases between. This CDR3 has 12 residues. The CDR3 coding sequence is TGTGCCAGCGTAGGTTCTGGGGAGACCCAGTACTTC. Protein sequence: CASVGSGETQYF.

The genes are TRBV7-8 and TRBJ1-5; TRBD1 is a possible D gene (5 bases). The germline CDR1 and CDR2 sequences are SGHVS and FQNEAQ. CDR3 size: 16 residues. V lost 4 bases and J lost 1, with 14 bases in between. CDR3 protein: CASSSYRDRSNQPQHF. The DNA of the CDR3 is TGTGCCAGCAGCTCATACCGGGACCGGAGCAATCAGCCCCAGCATTTT.

The chain uses TRBV13 and TRBJ2-2, with TRBD2 identical over 10 bases. This CDR3 has 17 amino acids. J was trimmed by 6 bases and V by 0 bases; bases with no gene match: 7. Germline V gene sequence: CDR1 PRHDT, CDR2 FYEKMQ (reference sequence). This CDR3 reads CASSLGWLAGVAGELFF. CDR3 sequence (DNA): TGTGCCAGCAGCTTAGGGTGGCTAGCGGGAGTGGCCGGGGAGCTGTTTTTT. Filled out from reference TRBV13 and TRBJ2-2, the complete variable domain reads AAGVIQSPRHLIKEKRETATLKCYPIPRHDTVYWYQQGPGQDPQFLISFYEKMQSDKGSIPDRFSAQQFSDYHSELNMSSLELGDSALYFCASSLGWLAGVAGELFFGEGSRLTVL.

The chain has TRBV11-2 and TRBJ1-1; D gene uncertain. CDR1 and CDR2 (germline): SGHAT, FQNNGV. With 0 bases removed from V and 5 bases from J, the gap between germline ends came to 4 bases. The length of the CDR3 is 12 residues. The CDR3 nucleotides are TGTGCCAGCAGCTTAGATGTGACTGAAGCTTTCTTT. Protein sequence: CASSLDVTEAFF.

For this clone: The same CDR3 can be traced to other DNA sequences in this sample. CDR3 DNA: TGTGCCTGGAGTGGAGGGGGGGGAAACATTCAGTACTTC. This sequence encodes CAWSGGGGNIQYF. This chain joins TRBV30 and TRBJ2-4; D may be TRBD2 (7 bases). There are 13 residues in the CDR3. V was pared by 1 base and J by 6 bases, with 10 bases between. Germline V lookup: CDR1 GTSNPN, CDR2 SVGIG (reference sequence).